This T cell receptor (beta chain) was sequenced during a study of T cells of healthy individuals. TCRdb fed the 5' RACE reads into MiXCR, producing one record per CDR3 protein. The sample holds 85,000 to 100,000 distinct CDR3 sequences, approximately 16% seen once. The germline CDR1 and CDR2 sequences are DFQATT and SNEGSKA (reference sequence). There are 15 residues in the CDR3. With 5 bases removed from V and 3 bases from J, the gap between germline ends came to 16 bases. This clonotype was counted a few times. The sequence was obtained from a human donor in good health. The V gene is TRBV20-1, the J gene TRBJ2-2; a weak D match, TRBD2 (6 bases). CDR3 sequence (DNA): TGCAGTGCTTACCACGAGGCTAGCGACACCGGGGAGCTGTTTTTT. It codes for CSAYHEASDTGELFF.